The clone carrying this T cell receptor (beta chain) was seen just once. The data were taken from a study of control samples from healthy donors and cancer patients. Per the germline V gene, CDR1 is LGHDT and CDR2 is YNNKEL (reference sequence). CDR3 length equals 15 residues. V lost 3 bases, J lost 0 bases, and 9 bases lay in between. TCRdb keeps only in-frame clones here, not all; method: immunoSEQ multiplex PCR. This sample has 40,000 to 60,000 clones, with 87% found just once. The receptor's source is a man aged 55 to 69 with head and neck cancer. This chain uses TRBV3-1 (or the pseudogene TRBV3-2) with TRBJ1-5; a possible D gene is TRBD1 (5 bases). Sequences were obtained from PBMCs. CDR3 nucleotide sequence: TGTGCCAGCAGCCAGGGGCACTATAGCAATCAGCCCCAGCATTTT. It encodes CASSQGHYSNQPQHF.